This T cell receptor beta chain appears in the sequencing data of a study of T cell responses to AZD1222 COVID-19 vaccine (dated by TCRdb to 2020 to 2022). Notes on the research overall: TCR sequencing was performed for about 240 trial participants, of whom 207 were given two doses of AZD1222 and 26 were given two doses of MenACWY control vaccine. Trial participants were enrolled by age into 18-55, 56-69 and 70-plus year subgroups, with 148, 28 and 57 TCR-sequenced participants respectively. What the study reported, not specific to this receptor: Conclusions about previously exposed vaccinees were limited because only six AZD1222 recipients were SARS-CoV-2 seropositive at baseline. Most participants were white British and females outnumbered males, and the authors suggested that clonal diversity may have been underestimated. Reportedly, close to half of the unique spike-specific TCRs recognized epitopes lying outside the regions that are mutated in the B.1.351 and B.1.1.7 variants. Spike-specific TCR breadth and depth rose significantly after two AZD1222 doses compared with day 0 and with MenACWY recipients. No day 14 peak-response samples were available, so repertoires were characterized only after the peak T cell response. CD4 TCRs associated with the vaccine covered the entire spike protein, and the dominant responses were in regions 160-218 and 743-854. The 56-69-year group was small, and its depth increase did not reach significance, likely because of low power.

The CDR3 regions of human TCRbeta chains were subjected to immunosequencing. On the authors' methods: Repertoire TCRs were checked for matches against a reference library of SARS-CoV-2-specific TCRs that had been generated using the MIRA antigen-specificity platform. Breadth was defined as the fraction of unique TCRs that were SARS-CoV-2-associated. Depth was defined as the fraction of total T cells that were SARS-CoV-2-associated. Using the MIRA data, each spike-specific TCR was assigned both to the spike region to which the TCR was reactive and to a CD4 or CD8 class. Log10-transformed breadth and depth values were compared by one-way ANOVA with Sidak's multiple comparisons tests. TCRdb holds this immuneACCESS table with in-frame rearrangements only. Some clones are missing; in checked studies, unresolved V genes explain under half, and the rest has no known cause. V and J calls and clone size are copied from that table; D and trimming were computed from the DNA. The sample table lists 100,000 to 150,000 clones, just under 95% of them with a count of one. The ten top clones hold roughly 1.1% of the sample.

Details on this clone: Its antigen is unknown. No much larger clonotype is one base removed from it; base qualities were not supplied.

The CDR3 runs 14 amino acids, cysteine and phenylalanine included. Only CDR3 DNA is held: 42 bases, read in frame from base 1. Taken from the germline V gene, the CDR1 and CDR2 loops are MNHEY and SVGAGI. Trimming takes 5 bases from V and 9 bases from J, and the germline ends sit 17 bases apart. In light of the paper, this sample's time point label describes: about 28 days (+/-7) after the second vaccine dose. AZD1222 recipients with second doses at about 4 weeks or about 12 weeks were pooled, because spike-specific TCR depth and breadth did not differ between schedules. Vaccinee samples came from UK trials COV001 and COV002, including a single-blind randomized controlled phase 2/3 trial of AZD1222 (ChAdOx1 nCoV-19) in healthy adults. For TCRbeta chain sequencing, PBMC samples from trial participants were taken at day 0 and at day 28 after the second dose.

In this chain, TRBV6-5 is recombined with TRBJ1-3; too little of a D gene remains to name it. Sequencing used peripheral blood, obtained 28 days after the second AZD1222 dose. The receptor comes from an adult who received the AZD1222 COVID-19 vaccine. The CDR3 corresponds to CASSTLGFLSTIYF. The bases are TGTGCCAGCAGTACCCTCGGCTTTCTCTCCACCATATATTTT.